This T cell receptor (beta chain) was observed in a study of CD8 T cells in ankylosing spondylitis. Study-wide points: Clones that were linked to disease were CD8+ and were relatively rare in peripheral blood.

TCRdb re-called the 5' RACE reads through MiXCR, storing one row per CDR3 protein. The repertoire holds approximately 100,000 distinct CDR3 sequences, with roughly 8.3% as singletons. The CDR3 has 11 amino acids. Germline CDR1 reads SGHAT; CDR2 reads FQNNGV. The J segment lost 14 bases and the V segment lost 1 base, leaving 4 bases of the junction unmatched. This clonotype was counted many times. Its antigen is not known. The chain employs TRBV11-2 and TRBJ1-2, with 7 bases lining up with TRBD1. This receptor was taken from a male donor with ankylosing spondylitis or in good health (not recorded which). The sample taken for sequencing was blood, either unsorted or a sorted T cell fraction (not recorded which). Here the CDR3 DNA reads TGTGCCAGCAGCTTAGCCGGGACAGTAACCTTC. This gives the protein CASSLAGTVTF.